This record concerns one TCR beta chain sequence. The entry originates in a study of control samples from healthy donors and cancer patients. Measured with immunoSEQ multiplex PCR; TCRdb has only the in-frame clones, and not every one. The sample consists of around 72,000 clones, 75% to 90% of them appearing once. V was pared by 0 bases and J by 5 bases, with 10 bases of the junction left unmatched. CDR3 length: 16 amino acids. In germline, CDR1 is SGHDT, CDR2 YYEEEE. The receptor's source is a man between 45 and 60 years old in good health. Sequenced: blood. The gene calls are TRBV5-6 and TRBJ2-5; TRBD1 aligns across 7 bases. The DNA of the CDR3 is TGTGCCAGCAGCTTGGTGGGTGAAGGGGGCCGGGAGACCCAGTACTTC. Translated: CASSLVGEGGRETQYF.